One and the same sample provided the 21 T cell receptor beta chains below, sequenced in a study of spatial heterogeneity in lung cancer. TCRdb re-called the 5' RACE reads through MiXCR, storing one row per CDR3 protein. The sample consists of 40,000 to 45,000 distinct CDR3 sequences, approximately 15% of them appearing once. Time point: sample taken at primary tumor resection. Whole RNA obtained from tumor, nontumor lung or frozen PBMC underwent sequencing without sorting. The sequencing here drew on PBMCs, taken at surgery. The source of these receptors is a male donor with early-stage non-small cell lung cancer.

This clonotype was detected only a few times. The rearrangement uses TRBV18 and TRBJ2-4; no firm D call. V dropped 5 bases and J dropped 5 bases, with 7 bases sitting between them. The germline V gene encodes CDR1 KGHSH and CDR2 LQKENI. The CDR3 has 12 amino acids. CDR3 region: CASSADQNIQYF. In DNA, the CDR3 is TGTGCCAGCTCAGCGGACCAAAACATTCAGTACTTC.

Ten or more counts support this clonotype. This chain joins TRBV7-9 and TRBJ2-1; D might be TRBD2 (5 bases). V lost 7 bases, J lost 7 bases, and 17 bases lay in between. Germline CDR1 and CDR2: SEHNR and FQNEAQ (reference sequence). There are 14 residues in the CDR3. The CDR3, as DNA: TGTGCCAGCACCCCGGGCGGCGGGTTTAATGAGCAGTTCTTC. Translation gives CASTPGGGFNEQFF.

There are many counts of this clonotype. The chain links TRBV21-1 to TRBJ1-2; no DNA check was done on the table's D call, TRBD1. TRBV21-1 is a known pseudogene. CDR3 length equals 12 residues. DNA for the CDR3: TGTGCCAGCAGCCACGGGACAGATGGCTACACCTTC. Its protein is CASSHGTDGYTF.

V usage is TRBV20-1 and J usage is TRBJ2-3; TRBD2 agrees at 9 bases. Germline V CDR1 and CDR2: DFQATT, SNEGSKA (reference sequence). V trimming: 6 bases; J trimming: 4 bases; junction bases outside the gene matches: 2. This CDR3 has 12 residues. CDR3: CSARTSADTQYF. In DNA, the CDR3 is TGCAGTGCGAGGACTAGCGCAGATACGCAGTATTTT.

This clonotype was seen only a few times. This CDR3 is CASSRDTNYGYTF. CDR3 bases: TGTGCCAGCAGCCGCGACACGAACTATGGCTACACCTTC. The chain couples TRBV5-4 to TRBJ1-2; D unclear. Germline CDR1 is SGHNT and CDR2 is YYREEE (reference sequence). The length of the CDR3 is 13 residues. Trimming cost V 4 bases and J 2 bases, with 9 bases left between them.

The table lists this clonotype with a count of one. This chain connects TRBV7-2 to TRBJ2-2; D remains ambiguous. This CDR3 is built from 16 residues. Germline V gives CDR1 SGHTA, CDR2 FQGNSA. V was pared by 1 base and J by 0 bases, with 9 bases between. DNA of the CDR3: TGTGCCAGCAGCTTAGATATGGGTCCGAACACCGGGGAGCTGTTTTTT. Encoded protein: CASSLDMGPNTGELFF.

This clonotype was recorded at least ten times. The V gene is TRBV20-1, the J gene TRBJ2-7, with TRBD1 identical over 8 bases. The V gene's germline CDR1 is DFQATT and CDR2 SNEGSKA (reference sequence). This CDR3 region has 15 residues. J was trimmed by 4 bases and V by 3 bases; bases with no gene match: 11. CDR3 in DNA: TGCAGTGCTAGTACCCAGGGGGCTCGTTGGTACGAGCAGTACTTC. This translates into CSASTQGARWYEQYF.

The table lists this clonotype with many counts. The V gene is TRBV6-5, the J gene TRBJ2-3; 10 bases align to TRBD2. V gave up 3 bases and J gave up 4 bases; unmatched junction bases: 4. The CDR3 is made up of 15 amino acids. Germline V gives CDR1 MNHEY, CDR2 SVGAGI. CDR3 residues: CASSYRGTSADTQYF. CDR3 coding DNA: TGTGCCAGCAGTTATCGAGGGACTAGCGCAGATACGCAGTATTTT.

The chain recombines TRBV28 with TRBJ2-1; D gene unclear. V lost 5 bases and J lost 5, with 1 base in between. Germline CDR1 and CDR2: MDHEN and SYDVKM. CDR3 size: 10 residues. This chain's CDR3 is CASSDNEQFF. The CDR3 nucleotides read TGTGCCAGCAGTGACAATGAGCAGTTCTTC.

The chain links TRBV7-8 to TRBJ1-5, with a possible D match to TRBD1 (5 bases). V gave up 0 bases and J gave up 5 bases, with 5 bases separating them. CDR1 is SGHVS and CDR2 is FQNEAQ in the germline V gene. The CDR3 covers 13 residues. CDR3 nucleotides: TGTGCCAGCAGCTTAGCGGGGGATCAGCCCCAGCATTTT. Translated, it gives CASSLAGDQPQHF.

The V and J genes are TRBV6-2 or TRBV6-3 and TRBJ2-2; no definite D call. Deletions cut 2 bases from V and 3 bases from J, with 16 bases between. CDR1 MNHEY and CDR2 SVGEGT come from the germline V gene. The CDR3 loop spans 17 amino acids. The CDR3 reads CASSYAAADPYTGELFF. The CDR3 bases are TGTGCCAGCAGTTACGCGGCAGCCGATCCCTACACCGGGGAGCTGTTTTTT.

The chain employs TRBV5-1 and TRBJ2-5; weak D call: TRBD2 (6 bases). The CDR3 totals 15 residues. The V gene's germline CDR1 is SGHRS and CDR2 YFSETQ. The germline V and J ends were trimmed by 2 bases and 3 bases, with 14 bases remaining between them. The CDR3: CASSFGTGGEETQYF. Written as DNA, the CDR3 is TGCGCCAGCAGCTTCGGGACCGGAGGGGAAGAGACCCAGTACTTC.

This clonotype was counted a few times. The V and J genes are TRBV7-9 and TRBJ1-2; 7 positions agree with TRBD1. V shed 4 bases and J 2 bases; nucleotides not matched to a gene: 7. CDR3 length: 15 amino acids. Germline V gene data show CDR1 as SEHNR and CDR2 as FQNEAQ (reference sequence). CDR3 nucleotides: TGTGCCAGCAGCTCCCCGACAGGGCTCAACTATGGCTACACCTTC. This codes for CASSSPTGLNYGYTF. Combining the CDR3 with reference TRBV7-9 and TRBJ1-2 gives the whole variable domain DTGVSQNPRHKITKRGQNVTFRCDPISEHNRLYWYRQTLGQGPEFLTYFQNEAQLEKSRLLSDRFSAERPKGSFSTLEIQRTEQGDSAMYLCASSSPTGLNYGYTFGSGTRLTVV.

In its sample, this clonotype was seen a few times. The CDR3 protein is CSARDGQGVGNQPQHF. CDR3 DNA sequence: TGCAGTGCTAGAGACGGACAGGGAGTGGGCAATCAGCCCCAGCATTTT. J is TRBJ1-5 and V is TRBV20-1, with 8 bases identical to TRBD1. V lost 0 bases, J lost 2 bases, and 6 bases stayed unmatched. The CDR3 consists of 16 residues. From germline, CDR1 is DFQATT and CDR2 SNEGSKA (reference sequence).

This clonotype was observed a handful of times. The genes are TRBV28 and TRBJ1-5; 7 bases line up with TRBD1. V shed 5 bases and J 0 bases; nucleotides not matched to a gene: 16. This CDR3 region has 19 residues. Germline CDR1 is MDHEN and CDR2 is SYDVKM. CDR3 region: CASSRPPGQLIYSNQPQHF. CDR3 DNA: TGTGCCAGCAGTCGACCACCGGGACAGCTAATCTATAGCAATCAGCCCCAGCATTTT.

A few counts support this clonotype. The V call is TRBV6-5, the J call TRBJ2-7; the match to TRBD2 covers 15 bases. This CDR3 is 16 amino acids long. V lost 5 bases, J lost 6 bases, and 8 bases stayed unmatched. Germline V gene sequence: CDR1 MNHEY, CDR2 SVGAGI. The CDR3 protein is CASSPGLAGGPVEQYF. In nucleotides, the CDR3 is TGTGCCAGCAGTCCCGGACTAGCGGGAGGGCCAGTCGAGCAGTACTTC.

The chain has TRBV4-1 and TRBJ2-3; 12 bases fit TRBD2. With 4 bases clipped from V and 5 bases from J, the junction kept 7 bases outside the gene matches. From germline, CDR1 is MGHRA and CDR2 YSYEKL. The CDR3 length is 16 residues. The CDR3 reads CASSLRLAGARDTQYF. The CDR3 DNA sequence: TGCGCCAGCAGCCTACGACTAGCGGGGGCCCGAGATACGCAGTATTTT.

The chain combines TRBV28 with TRBJ2-7; D tentatively reads TRBD1 or TRBD2 (7 bases each). CDR3 length equals 14 residues. V was clipped by 6 bases and J by 2 bases, with 14 bases between them. Germline V gene sequence: CDR1 MDHEN, CDR2 SYDVKM. This CDR3 reads CASRHQGGAYEQYF. The CDR3 DNA reads as TGTGCCAGCAGACACCAGGGGGGGGCCTACGAGCAGTACTTC.

This clonotype has ten or more counts. The chain carries TRBV29-1 and TRBJ2-6; 7 positions match TRBD2. The germline CDR1 and CDR2 sequences are SQVTM and ANQGSEA. This CDR3 is built from 14 residues. The junction had 5 bases not matched to a gene; V was cut back by 5 bases and J by 4 bases. The CDR3 region is CSVLGGDGANVLTF. The CDR3 region has the DNA TGCAGCGTTCTGGGAGGGGACGGGGCCAACGTCCTGACTTTC.

This clonotype appeared a few times. The J gene is TRBJ2-3, the V gene TRBV27; 14 bases line up with TRBD2. The germline CDR1 and CDR2 sequences are MNHEY and SMNVEV (reference sequence). The V and J ends lost 6 bases and 2 bases, in that order; junction bases with no gene match: 10. There are 18 residues in the CDR3. CDR3 protein: CASSRLGLAGGTTDTQYF. For the CDR3, the DNA is TGTGCCAGCAGCCGGCTCGGACTAGCGGGAGGCACCACAGATACGCAGTATTTT.

This clonotype was counted between two and nine times. The V gene is TRBV19, the J gene TRBJ2-5; TRBD1 matches 8 bases. In germline, CDR1 is LNHDA, CDR2 SQIVND (reference sequence). The CDR3 runs 15 residues. Germline trimming cut 5 bases from V and 4 bases from J; bases unmatched to any gene: 9. The CDR3 DNA sequence: TGTGCCAGTAGTGGATGGGCAGGGGGCTTAGAGACCCAGTACTTC. Its protein is CASSGWAGGLETQYF. Full variable domain (remainder filled in from reference TRBV19 and TRBJ2-5): DGGITQSPKYLFRKEGQNVTLSCEQNLNHDAMYWYRQDPGQGLRLIYYSQIVNDFQKGDIAEGYSVSREKKESFPLTVTSAQKNPTAFYLCASSGWAGGLETQYFGPGTRLLVL.